This T cell receptor beta chain was found in a study of blood T cell repertoires in COVID-19. As for the study in general: Acute and convalescent COVID-19 specimens originated in the United States, Italy and Spain.

In the source study's methods: The authors estimated nucleated cell counts from reference gene primer amplification. Clones were sequenced by immunoSEQ multiplex PCR, and TCRdb holds only the in-frame ones, with some missing. The D gene and trimming were derived from the DNA, and the V and J assignments and clone size from that table. The table lists 250,000 or so clones, about 87% of them singletons. Deletions cut 0 bases from V and 7 bases from J, with 10 bases between. Germline V CDR1 and CDR2: GTSNPN, SVGIG (reference sequence). The CDR3 covers 13 residues. In terms of age and location, participants ranged from about 18 to 95 years and lived in 24 US areas.

Sequenced input: PBMCs or T cells enriched from blood (not recorded which). The TCR was taken from a woman aged 25 to 39 who had been exposed to COVID-19. The chain couples TRBV30 to TRBJ1-5; no clear D. Written as DNA, the CDR3 is TGTGCCTGGAGTGTGGCAGCGGGCCAGCCCCAGCATTTT. Its translation: CAWSVAAGQPQHF. The whole variable domain, filled in from reference TRBV30 and TRBJ1-5, reads SQTIHQWPATLVQPVGSPLSLECTVEGTSNPNLYWYRQAAGRGLQLLFYSVGIGQISSEVPQNLSASRPQDRQFILSSKKLLLSDSGFYLCAWSVAAGQPQHFGDGTRLSIL.